One sample yielded the 27 T cell receptor beta chains listed below, sequenced in a study of CD8+ T cells in alopecia areata. Following RNA extraction, reverse transcription yielded cDNA that acted as the sequencing template. The repertoire was sequenced with immunoSEQ multiplex PCR; TCRdb's copy has only in-frame clones and lacks some. The table records fewer than 20,000 clones, around 66% of them present only once. Those with alopecia areata gave lesional scalp punch biopsies and peripheral blood. The sample in question was skin, obtained at week 0. The receptors shown here come from a human donor with alopecia areata.

By frequency in the sample, this clone is medium-sized. V is TRBV10-3 and J is TRBJ1-5; D might be TRBD1 (5 bases). Trimming removed 6 bases from V and 11 bases from J, with 14 bases in between. Germline CDR1 is ENHRY and CDR2 is SYGVKD. The CDR3 runs 12 residues. CDR3: CAIRDTNRAQHF. The CDR3 DNA reads TGTGCCATCAGGGACACCAATCGGGCCCAGCATTTT.

V usage is TRBV19 and J usage is TRBJ1-2; 8 nucleotides match TRBD1. This CDR3 is 14 amino acids long. The germline gives CDR1 LNHDA, CDR2 SQIVND (reference sequence). J was trimmed by 4 bases and V by 6 bases; bases with no gene match: 7. Written as DNA, the CDR3 is TGTGCCAGTAGACGGTCAGGGGGCGGCTATGGCTACACCTTC. It encodes CASRRSGGGYGYTF.

The chain is built from TRBV4-1 and TRBJ1-5; TRBD1 aligns across 10 bases. Per germline, CDR1 MGHRA and CDR2 YSYEKL. This CDR3 comprises 15 residues. V lost 4 bases to trimming and J lost 6 bases; unmatched junction nucleotides: 6. The CDR3, as DNA: TGCGCCAGCAGCCCCGGGACAGGGGTAACTCAGCCCCAGCATTTT. Translating it yields CASSPGTGVTQPQHF.

This clone was detected a few times. The chain's CDR3 is CASSVLAGGPGEQFF. The CDR3 DNA follows: TGTGCCAGCAGCGTATTGGCGGGGGGGCCGGGTGAGCAGTTCTTC. This rearrangement joins TRBV9 to TRBJ2-1, with 9 bases aligning to TRBD2. Germline trimming cut 1 base from V and 9 bases from J; bases unmatched to any gene: 8. The CDR3 is 15 residues long. CDR1 and CDR2 from the germline V gene are SGDLS and YYNGEE.

The chain couples TRBV7-2 to TRBJ1-5; 7 bases fit TRBD1. The CDR3 is 16 amino acids. Trimming cost V 0 bases and J 5 bases; bases outside gene matches: 7. Looked up from germline, CDR1 is SGHTA and CDR2 is FQGNSA. CDR3 protein: CASSLAPTGAHQPQHF. The CDR3 region has the DNA TGTGCCAGCAGCTTAGCGCCTACAGGGGCTCATCAGCCCCAGCATTTT.

The V and J genes are TRBV7-2 and TRBJ2-3, with TRBD2 as a possible D gene (6 bases). The germline gives CDR1 SGHTA, CDR2 FQGNSA. The CDR3 loop spans 14 amino acids. V was clipped by 5 bases and J by 7 bases, with 16 bases between them. DNA of the CDR3: TGTGCCAGCAGCCTCACCGGGGACTCATATACGCAGTATTTT. Residues: CASSLTGDSYTQYF.

The chain is built from TRBV5-1 and TRBJ2-2; TRBD2 might be the D (5 bases). Deletions cut 0 bases from V and 5 bases from J, with 8 bases between. Germline V lookup: CDR1 SGHRS, CDR2 YFSETQ. This CDR3 contains 14 residues. The CDR3 bases are TGCGCCAGCAGCTTGGCCGTAGCGACCGGGGAGCTGTTTTTT. Encoded protein: CASSLAVATGELFF.

The CDR3 DNA reads TGTGCCAGCAGCTTACCGGACAGTCCCGATACGCAGTATTTT. Its protein is CASSLPDSPDTQYF. The chain is built from TRBV7-6 and TRBJ2-3; D might be TRBD1 (6 bases). The CDR3 is 14 residues long. V was clipped by 2 bases and J by 6 bases, with 12 bases between them. Germline CDR1 SGHVS, CDR2 FNYEAQ.

The J gene is TRBJ1-2, the V gene TRBV7-2, with 9 bases matching TRBD1. The germline CDR1 and CDR2 sequences are SGHTA and FQGNSA. The CDR3 consists of 16 residues. V gave up 0 bases and J gave up 4 bases; unmatched junction bases: 6. This CDR3 reads CASSLAGQGPLYGYTF. The CDR3 bases are TGTGCCAGCAGCTTAGCCGGACAGGGGCCCCTCTATGGCTACACCTTC. Based on the CDR3 plus reference TRBV7-2 and TRBJ1-2, the full variable domain is GAGVSQSPSNKVTEKGKDVELRCDPISGHTALYWYRQSLGQGLEFLIYFQGNSAPDKSGLPSDRFSAERTGGSVSTLTIQRTQQEDSAVYLCASSLAGQGPLYGYTFGSGTRLTVV.

This chain joins TRBV11-2 and TRBJ1-6; D is uncertain. Germline V gene data show CDR1 as SGHAT and CDR2 as FQNNGV. The V end was cut by 7 bases, the J end by 0 bases, with 13 bases between. This CDR3 spans 16 amino acids. The CDR3 nucleotides are TGTGCCAGCAAAAAAACTATACTCTCCTATAATTCACCCCTCCACTTT. Amino acid sequence: CASKKTILSYNSPLHF.

V gene TRBV7-9 combines with J gene TRBJ1-4; a possible D gene is TRBD1 (5 bases). CDR1 and CDR2 (germline): SEHNR, FQNEAQ (reference sequence). V was trimmed by 8 bases and J by 7 bases, leaving 14 bases between them. This CDR3 is built from 13 residues. The DNA of the CDR3 is TGTGCCAGCTCGCCGACAGTGGGTGAAAAACTGTTTTTT. Amino acids: CASSPTVGEKLFF.

The rearrangement joins TRBV7-6 to TRBJ2-2; 9 bases align to TRBD1. The ends lost 6 bases at V and 4 bases at J; junction bases unmatched: 3. The CDR3 has 14 residues. CDR1 and CDR2 (germline): SGHVS, FNYEAQ. The CDR3 nucleotides read TGTGCCAGCAGTTCGACAGGGGGCACCGGGGAGCTGTTTTTT. Translating gives CASSSTGGTGELFF.

The V and J genes are TRBV4-3 and TRBJ2-7; the match to TRBD1 covers 9 bases. The CDR3 is 14 residues long. The V gene's germline CDR1 is LGHNA and CDR2 YSLEER. V lost 4 bases, J lost 6 bases, and 7 bases stayed unmatched. The CDR3 sequence is CASSRHRGPGEQYF. The CDR3 bases are TGCGCCAGCAGCCGTCACAGGGGGCCTGGCGAGCAGTACTTC.

This clone showed up just a few times. The V call is TRBV10-3, the J call TRBJ2-7; 12 bases fit TRBD2. CDR3 length: 18 amino acids. V gave up 4 bases and J gave up 4 bases; unmatched junction bases: 14. CDR1 is ENHRY, CDR2 SYGVKD, per germline. The CDR3 loop reads CAISGPLTSGGVGYEQYF. CDR3 nucleotides: TGTGCCATCAGTGGCCCTCTGACTAGCGGGGGCGTTGGGTACGAGCAGTACTTC.

This sequence joins TRBV7-8 and TRBJ2-5; D remains ambiguous. Germline assignment: CDR1 SGHVS and CDR2 FQNEAQ. This CDR3 is 13 amino acids long. V lost 6 bases to trimming and J lost 1 base, with 9 bases between them. The CDR3 loop is CASRTLPQETQYF. CDR3 sequence (DNA): TGTGCCAGCAGGACCCTCCCCCAAGAGACCCAGTACTTC.

The chain couples TRBV6-6 to TRBJ1-1; 7 bases align to TRBD1. The CDR3 contains 14 residues. The J segment lost 10 bases and the V segment lost 6 bases, leaving 14 bases of the junction unmatched. Germline assignment: CDR1 MNHNY and CDR2 SVGAGI (reference sequence). Here the CDR3 reads CASSPGQAPWVAFF. Here the CDR3 DNA reads TGTGCCAGCAGCCCCGGACAGGCGCCGTGGGTAGCTTTCTTT.

The chain couples TRBV30 to TRBJ2-7; unclear D gene. The V end lost 5 bases, the J end lost 5 bases, and 10 bases lay between the germline ends. CDR3 length: 11 residues. In germline, CDR1 is GTSNPN, CDR2 SVGIG (reference sequence). The CDR3 region is CAWGIADEQYF. As DNA, the CDR3 is TGTGCCTGGGGTATCGCCGACGAGCAGTACTTC.

The gene calls are TRBV10-3 and TRBJ2-7, with D perhaps TRBD2 (5 bases). CDR1 is ENHRY and CDR2 is SYGVKD in the germline V gene. Trimming removed 6 bases from V and 0 bases from J, with 9 bases in between. The CDR3 has 13 amino acids. Written as DNA, the CDR3 is TGTGCCATCAGACCGGGAAGCTCCTACGAGCAGTACTTC. It yields the protein CAIRPGSSYEQYF.

The V gene is TRBV19, the J gene TRBJ1-4; unclear D gene. Germline V CDR1 and CDR2: LNHDA, SQIVND (reference sequence). The CDR3 runs 15 residues. V was cut by 3 bases and J by 5 bases, with 13 bases left in between. The CDR3 nucleotides read TGTGCCAGTAGTATCTTCGGCAGTCTCAATGAAAAACTGTTTTTT. The encoded protein is CASSIFGSLNEKLFF.

This rearrangement joins TRBV7-2 to TRBJ2-3, with 9 bases that match TRBD1. The CDR3 sequence is 15 residues long. Germline V gives CDR1 SGHTA, CDR2 FQGNSA. V dropped 5 bases and J dropped 0; count of bases not matched to a gene: 3. CDR3 nucleotide sequence: TGTGCCAGCAGCAGGGGACAGGGTAGCACAGATACGCAGTATTTT. Residues: CASSRGQGSTDTQYF. The complete variable domain, with remaining parts taken from reference TRBV7-2 and TRBJ2-3, reads GAGVSQSPSNKVTEKGKDVELRCDPISGHTALYWYRQSLGQGLEFLIYFQGNSAPDKSGLPSDRFSAERTGGSVSTLTIQRTQQEDSAVYLCASSRGQGSTDTQYFGPGTRLTVL.

V usage is TRBV6-1 and J usage is TRBJ2-4, with D uncertain. With 1 base removed from V and 7 bases from J, the gap between germline ends came to 17 bases. CDR1 is MNHNS, CDR2 SASEGT, per germline. This CDR3 has 16 residues. The CDR3 sequence is CASSEDYYPSRNIQYF. For the CDR3, the DNA is TGTGCCAGCAGTGAAGACTACTACCCGAGCAGGAACATTCAGTACTTC.

The rearrangement joins TRBV19 to TRBJ1-1; no firm D call. Looked up from germline, CDR1 is LNHDA and CDR2 is SQIVND (reference sequence). The CDR3 has 13 residues. Trimming took 6 bases from V and 0 from J, leaving 8 bases between them. CDR3 loop: CASSLVLNTEAFF. In DNA, the CDR3 is TGTGCCAGTAGCCTCGTACTGAACACTGAAGCTTTCTTT.

This clone was counted a few times. The chain carries TRBV6-9 and TRBJ2-2; D is possibly TRBD1 (5 bases). This CDR3 comprises 15 residues. The V end lost 5 bases, the J end lost 0 bases, and 10 bases lay between the germline ends. Germline V gene sequence: CDR1 MNHGY, CDR2 SVAAGI. Here the CDR3 reads CASSGGHSNTGELFF. The CDR3 DNA is TGTGCCAGCAGTGGTGGACACTCGAACACCGGGGAGCTGTTTTTT.

This clone has only one observation. The V call is TRBV9, the J call TRBJ2-2; D not resolved. Germline values: CDR1 SGDLS, CDR2 YYNGEE. The CDR3 spans 15 residues. V lost 0 bases to trimming and J lost 5 bases, with 11 bases between them. Here the CDR3 reads CASSVAQVDTGELFF. CDR3 sequence (DNA): TGTGCCAGCAGCGTAGCCCAAGTTGATACCGGGGAGCTGTTTTTT.

V is TRBV5-1 and J is TRBJ2-2; D possibly corresponds to TRBD2 (6 bases). The CDR3 covers 15 residues. Trimming shortened V by 4 bases and J by 4 bases, and 14 bases separated the two germline ends. Germline V gene data show CDR1 as SGHRS and CDR2 as YFSETQ. CDR3 bases: TGCGCCAGCAGCCCCGGAGGGGTGAGCACCGGGGAGCTGTTTTTT. It specifies CASSPGGVSTGELFF.

The chain uses TRBV29-1 and TRBJ2-5; D remains ambiguous. Per the germline V gene, CDR1 is SQVTM and CDR2 is ANQGSEA. The CDR3 is made up of 12 amino acids. Trimming pared 7 bases from V and 4 bases from J, leaving 13 bases between. CDR3 residues: CSAERTGETQYF. CDR3 bases: TGCAGCGCAGAAAGGACCGGAGAGACCCAGTACTTC.

This clone was counted between two and nine times. This chain links TRBV19 with TRBJ1-6; D gene ambiguous. The CDR3 runs 12 residues. Trimming removed 8 bases at V and 9 bases at J, with 11 bases between. CDR1 and CDR2 (germline): LNHDA, SQIVND (reference sequence). CDR3 DNA: TGTGCCAGTTCCAACCCAAGTTCACCCCTCCACTTT. Translated, it gives CASSNPSSPLHF.